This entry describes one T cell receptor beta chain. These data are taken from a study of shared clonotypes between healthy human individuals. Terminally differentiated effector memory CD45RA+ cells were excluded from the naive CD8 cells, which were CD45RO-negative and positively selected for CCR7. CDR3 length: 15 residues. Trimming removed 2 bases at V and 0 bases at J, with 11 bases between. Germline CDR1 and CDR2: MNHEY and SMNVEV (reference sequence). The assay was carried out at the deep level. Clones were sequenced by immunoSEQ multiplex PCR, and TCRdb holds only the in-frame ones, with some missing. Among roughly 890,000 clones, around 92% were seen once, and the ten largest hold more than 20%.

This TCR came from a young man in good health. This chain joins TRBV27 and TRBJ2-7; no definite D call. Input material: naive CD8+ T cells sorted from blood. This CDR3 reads CASSLGISYSYEQYF. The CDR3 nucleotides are TGTGCCAGCAGTTTAGGTATTAGCTACTCCTACGAGCAGTACTTC.